The clone carrying this TCR beta chain was counted only a few times. Individuals drawn from approximately 26 US areas were roughly 18 to 100 years old. Trimming cost V 6 bases and J 5 bases, with 10 bases left between them. CDR3 length: 12 residues. Produced via immunoSEQ multiplex PCR; TCRdb's table is partial and in-frame only. The sample lists 50,000 to 80,000 clones; 88% were seen once. This specimen comes from a study of blood T cell repertoires in COVID-19. Study-level information: The United States, Italy and Spain supplied acute and convalescent COVID-19 samples.

The clonotype originates from a woman aged 35 to 49 who had recovered from COVID-19. Sequenced: PBMCs or T cells enriched from blood (not recorded which). The chain combines TRBV12-3 or TRBV12-4 with TRBJ1-2, with D possibly being TRBD1 (5 bases). DNA for the CDR3: TGTGCCAGCAGCCCGGCAGGGTATGGCTACACCTTC. Translated, it gives CASSPAGYGYTF.